These 2 T cell receptor beta chains originate from one sample sequenced in a study of cytomegalovirus exposure and HLA in healthy donors. PCR amplification relied on 60 Vbeta primers (plus 13 Jbeta primers). Using immunoSEQ multiplex PCR, the repertoire was profiled, and TCRdb retains in-frame clones only, with some absent. Of more than 80,000 clones listed, about two thirds are singletons. Sequenced sample: PBMCs. Receptors originate from a female donor in good health and CMV-seronegative.

CDR3 DNA: TGTGCCAGCAGTCGCGCGGGGCTAGCGGGAGCAGAGACCCAGTACTTC. Amino acid sequence: CASSRAGLAGAETQYF. The chain is built from TRBV28 and TRBJ2-5; 10 bases agree with TRBD2. CDR1 and CDR2 (germline): MDHEN, SYDVKM. CDR3 length: 16 amino acids. With 5 bases clipped from V and 4 bases from J, the junction kept 10 bases outside the gene matches.

The chain couples TRBV27 to TRBJ2-5; the match to TRBD2 covers 11 bases. CDR3 size: 14 residues. With 8 bases clipped from V and 5 bases from J, the junction kept 7 bases outside the gene matches. Germline CDR1 is MNHEY and CDR2 is SMNVEV (reference sequence). The CDR3 region has the DNA TGTGCCAGCGCCCGACTAGCGGGACCGGAGACCCAGTACTTC. It translates to CASARLAGPETQYF.